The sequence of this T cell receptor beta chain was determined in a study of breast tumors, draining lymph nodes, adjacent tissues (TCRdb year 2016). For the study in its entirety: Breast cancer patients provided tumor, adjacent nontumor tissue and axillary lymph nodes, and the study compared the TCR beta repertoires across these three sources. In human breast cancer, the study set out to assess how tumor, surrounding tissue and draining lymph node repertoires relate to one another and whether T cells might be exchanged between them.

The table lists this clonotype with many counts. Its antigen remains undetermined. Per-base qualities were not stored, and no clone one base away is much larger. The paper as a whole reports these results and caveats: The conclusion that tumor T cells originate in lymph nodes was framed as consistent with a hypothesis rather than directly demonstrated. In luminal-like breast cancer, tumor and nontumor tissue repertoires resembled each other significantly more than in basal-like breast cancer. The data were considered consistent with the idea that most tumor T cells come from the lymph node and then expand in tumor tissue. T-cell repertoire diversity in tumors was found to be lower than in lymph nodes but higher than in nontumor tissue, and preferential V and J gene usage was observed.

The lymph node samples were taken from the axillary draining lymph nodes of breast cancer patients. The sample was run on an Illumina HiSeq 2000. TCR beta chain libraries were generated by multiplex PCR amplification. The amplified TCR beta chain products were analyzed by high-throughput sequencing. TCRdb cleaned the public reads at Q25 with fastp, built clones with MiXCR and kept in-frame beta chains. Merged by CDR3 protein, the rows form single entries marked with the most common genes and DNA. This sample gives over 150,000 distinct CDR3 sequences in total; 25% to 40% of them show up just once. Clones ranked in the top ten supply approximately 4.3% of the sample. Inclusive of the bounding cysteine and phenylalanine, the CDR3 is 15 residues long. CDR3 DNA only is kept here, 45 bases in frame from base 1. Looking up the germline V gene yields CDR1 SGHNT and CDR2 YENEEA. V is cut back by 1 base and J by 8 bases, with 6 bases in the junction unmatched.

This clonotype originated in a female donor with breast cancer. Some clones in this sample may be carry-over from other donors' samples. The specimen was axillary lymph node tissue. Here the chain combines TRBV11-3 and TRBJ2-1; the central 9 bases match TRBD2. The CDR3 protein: CASSLAAGGPYEQFF. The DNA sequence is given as TGTGCCAGCAGCTTAGCGGCGGGGGGGCCCTATGAGCAGTTCTTC.